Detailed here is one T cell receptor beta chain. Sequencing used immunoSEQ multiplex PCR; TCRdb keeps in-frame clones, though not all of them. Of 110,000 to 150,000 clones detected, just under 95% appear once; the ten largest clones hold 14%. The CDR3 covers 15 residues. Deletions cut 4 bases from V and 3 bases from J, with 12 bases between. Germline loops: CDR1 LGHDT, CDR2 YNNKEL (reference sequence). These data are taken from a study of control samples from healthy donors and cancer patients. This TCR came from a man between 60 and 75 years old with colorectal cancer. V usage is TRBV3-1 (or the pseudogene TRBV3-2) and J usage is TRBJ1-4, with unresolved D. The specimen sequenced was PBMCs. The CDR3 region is CASSPGEASNEKLFF. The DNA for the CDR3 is TGTGCCAGCAGCCCAGGAGAGGCGTCTAATGAAAAACTGTTTTTT.